This T cell receptor beta chain emerged from a study of OX40 agonist ivuxolimab in advanced cancers. CDR1 is MDHEN, CDR2 SYDVKM, per germline. The CDR3 runs 14 residues. V dropped 2 bases and J dropped 7 bases, with 12 bases sitting between them. The data were produced by immunoSEQ multiplex PCR, yet TCRdb's version contains in-frame clones alone and is incomplete. The repertoire consists of over 95,000 clones, with more than 85% occurring once and the leading ten covering 0.31%. This clone was seen a handful of times. Its antigen is undetermined. Whole-study results and caveats: Relative to CD4+, CD8+ T cells held more expanded clones on average.

The chain links TRBV28 to TRBJ1-5; D perhaps matches TRBD1 (6 bases). Sequencing was performed on CD4+ or CD8+ T cells sorted from blood, taken in a trial of the OX40 agonist ivuxolimab. The receptor comes from an adult with an advanced solid tumor such as melanoma, head and neck, liver or kidney cancer. CDR3 sequence: CASSLGQIAQPQHF. The DNA of the CDR3 is TGTGCCAGCAGTTTAGGACAGATAGCCCAGCCCCAGCATTTT.